This passage covers 9 T cell receptor beta chains from one sample sequenced in a study of OX40 agonist ivuxolimab in advanced cancers. Data came from immunoSEQ multiplex PCR; TCRdb stores just in-frame clones and leaves some out. The sample carries about 18,000 clones, 80% to 90% recorded once. The specimen comprised CD4+ or CD8+ T cells sorted from blood, sampled in a trial of the OX40 agonist ivuxolimab. Every receptor here comes from an adult with an advanced solid tumor such as melanoma, head and neck, liver or kidney cancer.

This clone was seen more than once but under ten times. The CDR3 here is CASSEPGFVNEQFF. CDR3 bases: TGTGCCAGCAGTGAACCGGGATTTGTCAATGAGCAGTTCTTC. J is TRBJ2-1 and V is TRBV25-1; maybe TRBD2 (5 bases). This CDR3 region has 14 residues. From germline, CDR1 is MGHDK and CDR2 SYGVNS. Deletions cut 2 bases from V and 6 bases from J, with 11 bases between.

This clone was detected once. The chain links TRBV20-1 to TRBJ2-4; D is undetermined. The CDR3 sequence is 11 residues long. The V and J ends lost 2 bases and 10 bases respectively, with 9 bases between them. Germline-derived CDR1 and CDR2 are DFQATT and SNEGSKA (reference sequence). The CDR3 reads CSARNLGIQYF. The CDR3 nucleotides read TGCAGTGCTAGAAACCTGGGGATTCAGTACTTC.

J is TRBJ2-7 and V is TRBV15, with 9 bases fitting TRBD1. CDR3 length: 14 residues. Germline V gene sequence: CDR1 LNHNV, CDR2 YYDKDF (reference sequence). Trimming cost V 1 base and J 2 bases; bases outside gene matches: 0. Here the CDR3 DNA reads TGTGCCACCAGCAGAGGACAGGGGGCCTACGAGCAGTACTTC. Residues: CATSRGQGAYEQYF.

The rearrangement links TRBV27 to TRBJ2-7; D is possibly TRBD2 (5 bases). CDR1 and CDR2 (germline): MNHEY, SMNVEV (reference sequence). This CDR3 spans 13 amino acids. V was clipped by 3 bases and J by 4 bases, with 10 bases between them. CDR3 protein: CASSFGRTYEQYF. CDR3 bases: TGTGCCAGCAGTTTTGGCAGGACTTACGAGCAGTACTTC.

This clone has a single count. The chain carries TRBV6-4 and TRBJ2-1; D perhaps matches TRBD1 (5 bases). V lost 0 bases, J lost 4 bases, and 10 bases lay in between. There are 15 residues in the CDR3. Per the germline V gene, CDR1 is MRHNA and CDR2 is SNTAGT. The CDR3 sequence is CASSDSGEAYNEQFF. CDR3 sequence (DNA): TGTGCCAGCAGTGACTCAGGGGAAGCTTACAATGAGCAGTTCTTC.

The chain has TRBV30 and TRBJ2-3, with 7 nucleotides matching TRBD2. Germline V gene data show CDR1 as GTSNPN and CDR2 as SVGIG (reference sequence). The V gene end was trimmed by 3 bases and the J gene end by 8 bases; junction bases not matched to a gene: 8. This CDR3 has 13 amino acids. This CDR3 is CAWSLGPGGTQYF. The CDR3 DNA reads as TGTGCCTGGAGCTTGGGACCGGGGGGTACGCAGTATTTT.

J is TRBJ2-1 and V is TRBV27; 12 bases fit TRBD2. Germline V CDR1 and CDR2: MNHEY, SMNVEV (reference sequence). Losses at the gene ends were 8 bases for V and 4 bases for J; bases not matched to a gene: 3. This CDR3 comprises 14 residues. CDR3 sequence: CASGLAGLYNEQFF. The CDR3 DNA sequence: TGTGCCAGCGGACTAGCGGGGCTTTACAATGAGCAGTTCTTC.

This chain links TRBV2 with TRBJ2-7; 7 bases line up with TRBD2. The CDR3 runs to 14 residues. The ends lost 9 bases at V and 3 bases at J; junction bases unmatched: 11. Germline V gene data show CDR1 as SNHLY and CDR2 as FYNNEI. The CDR3 is CASSLLAENYEQYF. CDR3 DNA sequence: TGTGCCAGTTCTCTTCTAGCGGAGAACTACGAGCAGTACTTC. The full variable domain, with the rest looked up from reference TRBV2 and TRBJ2-7, is EPEVTQTPSHQVTQMGQEVILRCVPISNHLYFYWYRQILGQKVEFLVSFYNNEISEKSEIFDDQFSVERPDGSNFTLKIRSTKLEDSAMYFCASSLLAENYEQYFGPGTRLTVT.

As regards this clone: This sample also contains other DNA sequences that code for the same CDR3. The chain employs TRBV19 and TRBJ2-3; D possibly matches TRBD1 or TRBD2 (5 bases each). CDR1 LNHDA and CDR2 SQIVND come from the germline V gene (reference sequence). The V gene lost 11 bases and the J gene lost 6 bases, with 9 bases spanning the gap. This CDR3 spans 10 amino acids. CDR3: CASEGDTQYF. Written as DNA, the CDR3 is TGTGCCTCCGAGGGGGATACGCAGTATTTT.